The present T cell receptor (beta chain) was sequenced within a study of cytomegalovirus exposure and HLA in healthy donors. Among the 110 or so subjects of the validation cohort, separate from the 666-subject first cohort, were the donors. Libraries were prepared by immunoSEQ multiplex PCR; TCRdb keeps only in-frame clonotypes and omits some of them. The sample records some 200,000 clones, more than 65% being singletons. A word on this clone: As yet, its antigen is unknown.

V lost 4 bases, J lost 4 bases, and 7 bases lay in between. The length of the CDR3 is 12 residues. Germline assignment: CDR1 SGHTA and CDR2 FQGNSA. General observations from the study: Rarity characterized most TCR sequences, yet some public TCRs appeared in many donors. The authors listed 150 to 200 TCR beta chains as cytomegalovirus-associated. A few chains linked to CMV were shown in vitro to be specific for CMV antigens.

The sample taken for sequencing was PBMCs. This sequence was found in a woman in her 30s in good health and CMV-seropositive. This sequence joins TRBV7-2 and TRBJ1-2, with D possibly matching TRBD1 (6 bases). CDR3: CASSSDSYGYTF. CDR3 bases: TGTGCCAGCAGCTCGGACAGCTATGGCTACACCTTC.